The subject of this entry is one TCR beta chain. This sample is part of a study of T cell changes during pregnancy in multiple sclerosis. The CDR3 loop spans 18 amino acids. V trimming: 4 bases; J trimming: 4 bases; junction bases outside the gene matches: 12. CDR1 is SGHRS and CDR2 is YFSETQ in the germline V gene. Only in-frame clones appear in the TCRdb table, and some are missing; sequencing was by immunoSEQ multiplex PCR. The data show just under 65,000 clones, roughly 91% seen once. The origin of this receptor is a female donor in good health, enrolled as a control in a pregnancy study. The starting material was peripheral blood, obtained in the second trimester of pregnancy. This rearrangement joins TRBV5-1 to TRBJ2-1; TRBD2 matches at 12 bases. CDR3 amino acids: CASSLRVRLAGEYNEQFF. CDR3 DNA sequence: TGCGCCAGCAGCCTTCGTGTCCGACTAGCGGGAGAATACAATGAGCAGTTCTTC.